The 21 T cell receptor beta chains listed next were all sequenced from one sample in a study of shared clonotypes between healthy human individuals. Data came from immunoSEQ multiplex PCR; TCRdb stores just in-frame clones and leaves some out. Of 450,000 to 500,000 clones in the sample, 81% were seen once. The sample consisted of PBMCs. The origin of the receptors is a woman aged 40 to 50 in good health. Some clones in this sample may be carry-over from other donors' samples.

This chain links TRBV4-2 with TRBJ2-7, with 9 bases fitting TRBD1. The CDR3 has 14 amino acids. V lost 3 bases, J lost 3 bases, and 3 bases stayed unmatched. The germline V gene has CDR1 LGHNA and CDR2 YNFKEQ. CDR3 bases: TGTGCCAGCAGCCAGCAGGGACAGGGCTACGAGCAGTACTTC. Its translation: CASSQQGQGYEQYF.

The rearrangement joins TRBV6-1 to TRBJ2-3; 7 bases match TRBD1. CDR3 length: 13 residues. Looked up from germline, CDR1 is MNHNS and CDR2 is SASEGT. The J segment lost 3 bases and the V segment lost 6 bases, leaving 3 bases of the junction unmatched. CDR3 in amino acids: CASRDRQTDTQYF. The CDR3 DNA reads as TGTGCCAGCAGGGACAGGCAGACAGATACGCAGTATTTT.

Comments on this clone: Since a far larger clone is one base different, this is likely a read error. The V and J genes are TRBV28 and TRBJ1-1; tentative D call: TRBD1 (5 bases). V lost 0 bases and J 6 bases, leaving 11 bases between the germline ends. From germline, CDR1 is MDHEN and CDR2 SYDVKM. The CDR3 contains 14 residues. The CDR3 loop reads CASSLWGVVAEAFF. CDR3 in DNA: TGTGCCAGCAGTTTATGGGGGGTTGTCGCTGAAGCTTTCTTT. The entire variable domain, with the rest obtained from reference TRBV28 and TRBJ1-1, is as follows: DVKVTQSSRYLVKRTGEKVFLECVQDMDHENMFWYRQDPGLGLRLIYFSYDVKMKEKGDIPEGYSVSREKKERFSLILESASTNQTSMYLCASSLWGVVAEAFFGQGTRLTVV.

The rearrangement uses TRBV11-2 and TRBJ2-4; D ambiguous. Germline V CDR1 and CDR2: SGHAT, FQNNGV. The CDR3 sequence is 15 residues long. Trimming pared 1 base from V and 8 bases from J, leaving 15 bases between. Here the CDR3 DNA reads TGTGCCAGCAGCTTAGGGTTCTCCAAAAGGGACATTCAGTACTTC. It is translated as CASSLGFSKRDIQYF. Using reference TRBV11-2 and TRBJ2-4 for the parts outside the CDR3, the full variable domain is EAGVAQSPRYKIIEKRQSVAFWCNPISGHATLYWYQQILGQGPKLLIQFQNNGVVDDSQLPKDRFSAERLKGVDSTLKIQPAKLEDSAVYLCASSLGFSKRDIQYFGAGTRLSVL.

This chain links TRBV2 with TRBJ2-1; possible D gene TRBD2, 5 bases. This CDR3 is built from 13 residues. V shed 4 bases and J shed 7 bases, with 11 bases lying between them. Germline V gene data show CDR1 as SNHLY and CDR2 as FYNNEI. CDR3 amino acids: CASSVEGRNEQFF. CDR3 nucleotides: TGTGCCAGCAGTGTTGAGGGCCGGAATGAGCAGTTCTTC. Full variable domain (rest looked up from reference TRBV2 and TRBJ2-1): EPEVTQTPSHQVTQMGQEVILRCVPISNHLYFYWYRQILGQKVEFLVSFYNNEISEKSEIFDDQFSVERPDGSNFTLKIRSTKLEDSAMYFCASSVEGRNEQFFGPGTRLTVL.

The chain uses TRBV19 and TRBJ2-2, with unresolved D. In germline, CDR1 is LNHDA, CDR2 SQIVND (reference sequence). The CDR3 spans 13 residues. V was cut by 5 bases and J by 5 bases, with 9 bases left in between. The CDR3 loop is CASSPLGTGELFF. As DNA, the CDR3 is TGTGCCAGTAGTCCCCTAGGAACCGGGGAGCTGTTTTTT.

DNA of the CDR3: TGTGCCAGCAGTTACTCCCAGGACAATCAGCCCCAGCATTTT. Its translation: CASSYSQDNQPQHF. The chain links TRBV6-6 to TRBJ1-5, with D unresolved. The germline CDR1 and CDR2 sequences are MNHNY and SVGAGI (reference sequence). V was cut by 0 bases and J by 3 bases, with 6 bases left in between. This CDR3 is 14 amino acids long.

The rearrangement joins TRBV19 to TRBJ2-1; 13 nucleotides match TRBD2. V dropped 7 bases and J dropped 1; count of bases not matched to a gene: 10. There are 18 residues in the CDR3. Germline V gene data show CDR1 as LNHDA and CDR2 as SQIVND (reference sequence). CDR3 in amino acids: CASTRGLAGSISYNEQFF. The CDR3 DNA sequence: TGTGCCAGTACCAGGGGACTAGCGGGATCGATATCCTACAATGAGCAGTTCTTC. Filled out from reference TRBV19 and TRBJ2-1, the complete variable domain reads DGGITQSPKYLFRKEGQNVTLSCEQNLNHDAMYWYRQDPGQGLRLIYYSQIVNDFQKGDIAEGYSVSREKKESFPLTVTSAQKNPTAFYLCASTRGLAGSISYNEQFFGPGTRLTVL.

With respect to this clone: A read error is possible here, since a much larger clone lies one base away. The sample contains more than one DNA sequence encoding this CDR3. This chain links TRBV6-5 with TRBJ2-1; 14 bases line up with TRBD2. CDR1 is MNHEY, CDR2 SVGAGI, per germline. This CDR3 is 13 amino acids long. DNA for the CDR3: TGTGCAAGCGGACTAGCGGGAGGCCTGGGGCAGTTCTTC. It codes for CASGLAGGLGQFF.

The CDR3 coding sequence is TGTGCCAGCAGCGTAACCGGGGCTTATGAGACCCAGTACTTC. Amino acid sequence: CASSVTGAYETQYF. The V gene is TRBV11-2, the J gene TRBJ2-5; either TRBD1 or TRBD2 may supply D (5 bases each). Germline loops: CDR1 SGHAT, CDR2 FQNNGV. The CDR3 is 14 amino acids. The V gene lost 5 bases and the J gene lost 5 bases, with 15 bases spanning the gap.

In nucleotides, the CDR3 is TGTGCCAGCAGTGAAGAGGGAGGACAGGGTCTTTTTAGGGAGTACTTC. Protein sequence: CASSEEGGQGLFREYF. The chain uses TRBV6-1 and TRBJ2-7, with TRBD1 identical over 8 bases. CDR3 length: 16 residues. Germline V gene data show CDR1 as MNHNS and CDR2 as SASEGT. V shed 1 base, J shed 11 bases, and the junction held 16 bases outside the gene matches.

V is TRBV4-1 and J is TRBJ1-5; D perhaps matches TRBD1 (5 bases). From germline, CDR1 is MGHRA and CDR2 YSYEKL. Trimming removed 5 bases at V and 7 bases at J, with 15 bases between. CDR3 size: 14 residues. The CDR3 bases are TGCGCCAGCAGCTCGTTGATGAGGGACCAGCCCCAGCATTTT. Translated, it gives CASSSLMRDQPQHF.

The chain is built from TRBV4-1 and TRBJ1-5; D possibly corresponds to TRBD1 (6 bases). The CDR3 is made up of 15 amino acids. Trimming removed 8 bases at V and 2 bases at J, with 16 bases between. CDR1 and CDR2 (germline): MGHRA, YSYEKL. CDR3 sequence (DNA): TGCGCCAGCGGCTACGGGGGCAGGGGCAATCAGCCCCAGCATTTT. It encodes CASGYGGRGNQPQHF.

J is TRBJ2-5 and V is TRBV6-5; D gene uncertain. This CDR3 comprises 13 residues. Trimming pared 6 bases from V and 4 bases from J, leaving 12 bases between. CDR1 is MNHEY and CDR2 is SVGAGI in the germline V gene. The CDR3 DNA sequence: TGTGCCAGCAGCCAACAAGTTGGAGAGACCCAGTACTTC. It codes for CASSQQVGETQYF.

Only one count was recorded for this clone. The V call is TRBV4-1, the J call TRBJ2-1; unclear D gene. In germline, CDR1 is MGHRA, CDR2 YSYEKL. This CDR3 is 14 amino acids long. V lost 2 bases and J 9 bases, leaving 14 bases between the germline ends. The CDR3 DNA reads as TGCGCCAGCAGCCAACTTTCGCCTTTGGGTGAGCAGTTCTTC. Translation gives CASSQLSPLGEQFF.

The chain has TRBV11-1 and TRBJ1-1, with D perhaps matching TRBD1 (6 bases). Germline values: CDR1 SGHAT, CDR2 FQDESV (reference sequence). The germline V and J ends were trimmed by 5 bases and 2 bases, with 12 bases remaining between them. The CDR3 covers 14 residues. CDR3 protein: CASSPDRSNTEAFF. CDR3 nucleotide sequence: TGTGCCAGCAGCCCCGACAGGTCCAACACTGAAGCTTTCTTT. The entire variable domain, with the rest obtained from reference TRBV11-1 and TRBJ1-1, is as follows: EAEVAQSPRYKITEKSQAVAFWCDPISGHATLYWYRQILGQGPELLVQFQDESVVDDSQLPKDRFSAERLKGVDSTLKIQPAELGDSAMYLCASSPDRSNTEAFFGQGTRLTVV.

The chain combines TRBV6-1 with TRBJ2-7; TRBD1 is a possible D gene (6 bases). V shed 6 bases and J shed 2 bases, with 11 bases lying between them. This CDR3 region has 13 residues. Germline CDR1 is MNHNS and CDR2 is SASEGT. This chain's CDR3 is CASSAGVPYEQYF. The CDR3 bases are TGTGCCAGCAGCGCAGGGGTTCCCTACGAGCAGTACTTC.

CDR3 DNA sequence: TGTGCCAGCAGCTTACCGGCGGGAGGAAGCACCGGGGAGCTGTTTTTT. Protein sequence: CASSLPAGGSTGELFF. J is TRBJ2-2 and V is TRBV7-3, with 8 bases aligning to TRBD2. J lost 4 bases, V lost 2 bases, and 6 bases had no gene match. CDR3 length: 16 amino acids. The germline V gene encodes CDR1 SGHTA and CDR2 FQGTGA.

The chain's CDR3 is CAPRGDMGTGELFF. The CDR3 region has the DNA TGTGCCCCGAGGGGGGATATGGGCACCGGGGAGCTGTTTTTT. The V and J genes are TRBV5-4 and TRBJ2-2; D tentatively fits TRBD1 or TRBD2 (6 bases each). The CDR3 is 14 residues long. V lost 10 bases, J lost 4 bases, and 17 bases lay in between. From germline, CDR1 is SGHNT and CDR2 YYREEE (reference sequence). Full variable domain (remainder filled in from reference TRBV5-4 and TRBJ2-2): ETGVTQSPTHLIKTRGQQVTLRCSSQSGHNTVSWYQQALGQGPQFIFQYYREEENGRGNFPPRFSGLQFPNYSSELNVNALELDDSALYLCAPRGDMGTGELFFGEGSRLTVL.

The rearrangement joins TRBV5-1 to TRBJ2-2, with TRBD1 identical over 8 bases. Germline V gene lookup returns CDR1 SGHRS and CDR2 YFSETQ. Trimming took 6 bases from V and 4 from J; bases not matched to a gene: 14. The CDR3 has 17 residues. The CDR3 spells CASKAGRGPGGTGELFF. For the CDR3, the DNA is TGCGCCAGCAAAGCTGGCAGGGGGCCCGGCGGCACCGGGGAGCTGTTTTTT.

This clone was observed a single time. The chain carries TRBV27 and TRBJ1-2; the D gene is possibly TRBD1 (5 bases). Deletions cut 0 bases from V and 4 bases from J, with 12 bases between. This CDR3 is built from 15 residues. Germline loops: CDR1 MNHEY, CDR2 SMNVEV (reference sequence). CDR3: CASSLSSGRGYGYTF. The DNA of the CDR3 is TGTGCCAGCAGTTTATCCTCAGGGAGGGGCTATGGCTACACCTTC.